What follows are 26 T cell receptor beta chains derived from one specimen sequenced in a study of molecular identifiers for immune sequencing clone quantification. TCRdb re-called the PCR reads with MiXCR, one entry per CDR3 protein. This sample has around 320,000 distinct CDR3 sequences, with about 23% found just once. Sequenced sample: naive CD8+ T cells from blood, with Jurkat cell RNA spiked in. This sample's subset: FACS-sorted CD8+CD4-CCR7+CD45RA+ naive T cells. The source is a human donor in good health. Some libraries in this study had Jurkat cell RNA spiked in.

This clonotype was observed many times. The J gene is TRBJ2-2, the V gene TRBV9; no reliable D call. CDR1 and CDR2 from the germline V gene are SGDLS and YYNGEE. This CDR3 contains 13 residues. V lost 0 bases and J 5 bases, leaving 5 bases between the germline ends. The CDR3, as DNA: TGTGCCAGCAGCGTAGAAGGTACCGGGGAGCTGTTTTTT. Amino acids: CASSVEGTGELFF.

Regarding this clonotype: A much larger clonotype is one base distant, so this may be a read error. The chain has TRBV5-6 and TRBJ2-2; possibly TRBD2 for D (5 bases). Per the germline V gene, CDR1 is SGHDT and CDR2 is YYEEEE. The CDR3 contains 16 residues. In nucleotides, the CDR3 is TGTGCCGGCAGCTCTATACTAGGCATCCATCCCGGGGAGCTGTTTTTT. The encoded protein is CAGSSILGIHPGELFF.

The chain recombines TRBV5-6 with TRBJ2-5; D is uncertain. V was pared by 0 bases and J by 5 bases, with 11 bases between. Germline CDR1 SGHDT, CDR2 YYEEEE. The length of the CDR3 is 14 residues. CDR3 protein: CASSLVNLGETQYF. DNA of the CDR3: TGTGCCAGCAGCTTGGTGAATCTGGGGGAGACCCAGTACTTC.

This clonotype was observed at least ten times. The V gene is TRBV6-1, the J gene TRBJ1-3; TRBD1 matches at 7 bases. V dropped 7 bases and J dropped 0; count of bases not matched to a gene: 6. The CDR3 extends over 15 amino acids. In germline, CDR1 is MNHNS, CDR2 SASEGT. DNA for the CDR3: TGTGCCAGCACTAGGACAGGCCACTCTGGAAACACCATATATTTT. Translation gives CASTRTGHSGNTIYF.

This clonotype was seen many times. The V call is TRBV4-3, the J call TRBJ1-4, with a possible D match to TRBD1 (5 bases). V lost 1 base and J lost 2, with 8 bases in between. This CDR3 comprises 15 residues. Germline V gene data show CDR1 as LGHNA and CDR2 as YSLEER. The CDR3 bases are TGCGCCAGCAGCCAAGGACAGATCACTAATGAAAAACTGTTTTTT. Its protein product is CASSQGQITNEKLFF.

In this sample, this clonotype turned up a few times. The chain links TRBV4-3 to TRBJ1-2, with no clear D. The CDR3 runs to 15 residues. V was shortened by 3 bases and J by 4 bases, with 15 bases between the two germline ends. Per germline, CDR1 LGHNA and CDR2 YSLEER. The CDR3 loop reads CASSHDMGGSYGYTF. The CDR3 region has the DNA TGCGCCAGCAGCCACGACATGGGAGGTAGCTATGGCTACACCTTC.

The chain combines TRBV7-9 with TRBJ2-7, with 8 bases aligning to TRBD2. Germline V gene lookup returns CDR1 SEHNR and CDR2 FQNEAQ (reference sequence). Trimming removed 5 bases from V and 11 bases from J; junction bases left unmatched: 14. There are 14 residues in the CDR3. CDR3 nucleotide sequence: TGTGCCAGCAGCCCCCGGGGGGGAAAACCGGTTGAGTACTTC. The encoded protein is CASSPRGGKPVEYF.

This clonotype was counted at least ten times. At one end, the junction sequence differs from germline, possibly due to a read error. The chain recombines TRBV5-1 with TRBJ1-1; tentative D call: TRBD1 (6 bases). Germline V gene sequence: CDR1 SGHRS, CDR2 YFSETQ. The CDR3 contains 11 residues. This CDR3 is CASRRGTEAFF. The CDR3 nucleotides read TGTGCCAGCAGAAGGGGGACTGAAGCTTTCTTT.

Concerning this clonotype: A far bigger clonotype differs at one base, so this is likely a read error. The V gene is TRBV28, the J gene TRBJ1-1; maybe TRBD1 (6 bases). The CDR3 covers 13 residues. CDR1 and CDR2 (germline): MDHEN, SYDVKM. The CDR3 sequence: CASSLGGRTEAYF. The CDR3 DNA reads as TGTGCCAGCAGTTTGGGGGGCCGCACTGAAGCTTACTTT.

V and J are TRBV13 and TRBJ2-7; no reliable D call. The CDR3 loop spans 14 amino acids. V shed 8 bases and J shed 2 bases, with 16 bases lying between them. The germline CDR1 and CDR2 sequences are PRHDT and FYEKMQ (reference sequence). The CDR3 region is CASLAKDGTYEQYF. The CDR3 DNA sequence: TGTGCCAGCCTCGCGAAGGACGGCACCTACGAGCAGTACTTC.

This rearrangement joins TRBV9 to TRBJ2-3, with D perhaps TRBD1 (7 bases). CDR1 is SGDLS and CDR2 is YYNGEE in the germline V gene. This CDR3 region has 19 residues. Deletions cut 1 base from V and 2 bases from J, with 23 bases between. CDR3 in DNA: TGTGCCAGCAGCGTAACAGACAGGGACTTAATACAAAACACAGATACGCAGTATTTT. It translates to CASSVTDRDLIQNTDTQYF.

This clonotype was counted many times. J is TRBJ1-1 and V is TRBV7-9; TRBD1 is a possible D gene (5 bases). Germline values: CDR1 SEHNR, CDR2 FQNEAQ (reference sequence). Trimming removed 3 bases from V and 2 bases from J, with 10 bases in between. This CDR3 comprises 14 residues. The CDR3 spells CASSFSRENTEAFF. The CDR3 DNA is TGTGCCAGCAGCTTTTCCAGGGAAAACACTGAAGCTTTCTTT.

In its sample, this clonotype was seen many times. This rearrangement joins TRBV2 to TRBJ2-3; 8 positions agree with TRBD2. J lost 4 bases, V lost 3 bases, and 12 bases had no gene match. CDR1 and CDR2 from the germline V gene are SNHLY and FYNNEI. CDR3 length equals 17 residues. This chain's CDR3 is CASSEVISGGRPDTQYF. The CDR3 DNA is TGTGCCAGCAGTGAGGTGATCAGCGGGGGCCGCCCAGATACGCAGTATTTT. Full variable domain (outside the CDR3, taken from reference TRBV2 and TRBJ2-3): EPEVTQTPSHQVTQMGQEVILRCVPISNHLYFYWYRQILGQKVEFLVSFYNNEISEKSEIFDDQFSVERPDGSNFTLKIRSTKLEDSAMYFCASSEVISGGRPDTQYFGPGTRLTVL.

On this clonotype itself: Sequence at one end of the junction differs from germline and may be a read error. The chain recombines TRBV14 with TRBJ2-3; 14 bases align to TRBD2. Germline assignment: CDR1 SGHDN and CDR2 FVKESK. The length of the CDR3 is 18 residues. The CDR3 sequence is CASSRRLAGGVATDTQNF. CDR3 bases: TGTGCCAGCAGCCGACGACTAGCGGGAGGGGTGGCCACAGATACGCAGAATTTT.

This clonotype was counted only a few times. V usage is TRBV29-1 and J usage is TRBJ2-5; 10 nucleotides match TRBD2. The CDR3 runs to 18 residues. CDR1 is SQVTM and CDR2 is ANQGSEA in the germline V gene. After removal of 0 bases from V and 5 bases from J, the junction contained 15 bases not matched to a gene. The CDR3 here is CSVEDWMEGAGGLETQYF. CDR3 coding DNA: TGCAGCGTTGAAGATTGGATGGAGGGAGCGGGGGGGCTGGAGACCCAGTACTTC. Filled out from reference TRBV29-1 and TRBJ2-5, the complete variable domain reads SAVISQKPSRDICQRGTSLTIQCQVDSQVTMMFWYRQQPGQSLTLIATANQGSEATYESGFVIDKFPISRPNLTFSTLTVSNMSPEDSSIYLCSVEDWMEGAGGLETQYFGPGTRLLVL.

This clonotype was detected a few times. The chain carries TRBV7-9 and TRBJ2-5; 12 bases align to TRBD2. V lost 4 bases, J lost 4 bases, and 4 bases stayed unmatched. The CDR3 runs to 15 residues. Germline V CDR1 and CDR2: SEHNR, FQNEAQ (reference sequence). The CDR3 loop reads CASSSPLAGGETQYF. CDR3 DNA: TGTGCCAGCAGCTCTCCACTAGCGGGGGGAGAGACCCAGTACTTC.

CDR3 DNA sequence: TGTGCCAGCAGCTTAAGTTCGGGGGTAGCTAACTATGGCTACACCTTC. Amino acid sequence: CASSLSSGVANYGYTF. J is TRBJ1-2 and V is TRBV7-9; TRBD1 is a possible D gene (5 bases). The CDR3 is 16 residues long. V was shortened by 2 bases and J by 0 bases, with 13 bases between the two germline ends. From germline, CDR1 is SEHNR and CDR2 FQNEAQ (reference sequence).

This clonotype was seen repeatedly, ten times or more. The chain employs TRBV30 and TRBJ2-5; 11 positions match TRBD1. Germline loops: CDR1 GTSNPN, CDR2 SVGIG (reference sequence). The CDR3 covers 14 residues. J gave up 4 bases and V 0 bases, and 1 base lay outside the gene matches. The CDR3 nucleotides are TGTGCCTGGAGTGTGGGGACAGGGGGAGAGACCCAGTACTTC. Its protein product is CAWSVGTGGETQYF.

At least ten counts were recorded for this clonotype. V gene TRBV7-6 combines with J gene TRBJ2-4, with D tentatively TRBD2 (5 bases). The germline gives CDR1 SGHVS, CDR2 FNYEAQ. Trimming pared 4 bases from V and 0 bases from J, leaving 13 bases between. CDR3 length: 16 amino acids. The CDR3, as DNA: TGTGCCAGCAGCTCCAGCACCGGGATAGCCAAAAACATTCAGTACTTC. This sequence encodes CASSSSTGIAKNIQYF.

The V and J genes are TRBV18 and TRBJ1-5, with D possibly matching TRBD1 (5 bases). The CDR3 loop spans 15 amino acids. The V and J ends lost 5 bases and 3 bases respectively, with 14 bases between them. Germline lookup yields CDR1 KGHSH and CDR2 LQKENI. The CDR3 DNA sequence: TGTGCCAGCTCATCGGGACGGATTTTCAATCAGCCCCAGCATTTT. Translating it yields CASSSGRIFNQPQHF.

On this clonotype: A much more abundant neighbour one base away suggests this may be a read error. V usage is TRBV7-9 and J usage is TRBJ2-7, with 12 bases aligning to TRBD1. The length of the CDR3 is 14 residues. J was trimmed by 7 bases and V by 5 bases; bases with no gene match: 6. Germline CDR1 and CDR2: SEHNR and FQNEAQ (reference sequence). The CDR3 region is CASSAGQGAREQYF. The CDR3 coding sequence is TGTGCCAGCAGCGCGGGACAGGGGGCCCGAGAGCAGTACTTC.

Only a few counts were recorded for this clonotype. The chain links TRBV7-9 to TRBJ1-4, with D perhaps TRBD1 (6 bases). The CDR3 consists of 16 residues. V was clipped by 0 bases and J by 0 bases, with 8 bases between them. Per the germline V gene, CDR1 is SEHNR and CDR2 is FQNEAQ (reference sequence). CDR3 residues: CASSLATGSTNEKLFF. As DNA, the CDR3 is TGTGCCAGCAGCTTAGCCACAGGGTCAACTAATGAAAAACTGTTTTTT.

This clonotype was counted many times. V usage is TRBV7-2 and J usage is TRBJ2-6; D is uncertain. Trimming left V 1 base short and J 2 bases short, with 6 bases between. The CDR3 sequence is 15 residues long. Germline V gives CDR1 SGHTA, CDR2 FQGNSA. The CDR3 loop is CASSLDAAGANVLTF. The CDR3 nucleotides are TGTGCCAGCAGCTTAGATGCCGCTGGGGCCAACGTCCTGACTTTC.

There are a few counts of this clonotype. The chain joins TRBV27 to TRBJ2-7, with 9 bases lining up with TRBD2. V lost 3 bases to trimming and J lost 2 bases; unmatched junction nucleotides: 8. In germline, CDR1 is MNHEY, CDR2 SMNVEV (reference sequence). The CDR3 length is 16 residues. Here the CDR3 DNA reads TGTGCCAGCAGTTTTGCGGGGGGGGTCTTAACCTACGAGCAGTACTTC. Its protein is CASSFAGGVLTYEQYF.

This clonotype came up many times. The chain combines TRBV5-1 with TRBJ2-5; the match to TRBD1 covers 7 bases. Germline lookup yields CDR1 SGHRS and CDR2 YFSETQ. Trimming removed 5 bases from V and 1 base from J; junction bases left unmatched: 2. The CDR3 sequence is 13 residues long. CDR3 sequence reads: CASRGDSQETQYF. As DNA, the CDR3 is TGCGCCAGCAGAGGGGACAGCCAAGAGACCCAGTACTTC.

The sample holds a few counts of this clonotype. The J gene is TRBJ2-3, the V gene TRBV7-9; D unresolved. The germline V gene has CDR1 SEHNR and CDR2 FQNEAQ (reference sequence). V dropped 3 bases and J dropped 6 bases, with 10 bases sitting between them. The CDR3 is 13 amino acids. CDR3 region: CASSFARSDTQYF. Here the CDR3 DNA reads TGTGCCAGCAGCTTTGCTAGATCGGATACGCAGTATTTT.